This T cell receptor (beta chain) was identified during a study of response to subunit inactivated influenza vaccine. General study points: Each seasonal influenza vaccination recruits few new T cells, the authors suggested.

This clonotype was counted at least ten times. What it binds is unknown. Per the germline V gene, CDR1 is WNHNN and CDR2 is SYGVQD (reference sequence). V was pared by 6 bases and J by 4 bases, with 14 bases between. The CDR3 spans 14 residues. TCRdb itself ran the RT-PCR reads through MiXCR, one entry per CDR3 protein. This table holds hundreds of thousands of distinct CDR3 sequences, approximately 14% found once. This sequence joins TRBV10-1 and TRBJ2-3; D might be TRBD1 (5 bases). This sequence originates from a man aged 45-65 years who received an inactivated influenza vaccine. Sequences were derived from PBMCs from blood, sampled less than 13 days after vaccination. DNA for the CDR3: TGCGCCAGCAGCCAGGGAATGGGCCCAGATACGCAGTATTTT. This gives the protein CASSQGMGPDTQYF.